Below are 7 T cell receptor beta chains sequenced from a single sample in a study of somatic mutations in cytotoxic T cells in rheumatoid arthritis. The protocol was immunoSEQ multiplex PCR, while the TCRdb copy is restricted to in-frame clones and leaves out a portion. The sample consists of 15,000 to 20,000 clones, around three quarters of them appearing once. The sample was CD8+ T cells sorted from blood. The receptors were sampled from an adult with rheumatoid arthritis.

CDR3 region: CASSIDHGQLQPQHF. CDR3 DNA sequence: TGTGCCAGCAGTATAGACCACGGACAGCTTCAGCCCCAGCATTTT. This sequence joins TRBV28 and TRBJ1-5, with D possibly TRBD1 on 6 matching bases. Germline CDR1 and CDR2: MDHEN and SYDVKM. V gave up 5 bases and J gave up 6 bases, with 17 bases separating them. This CDR3 is built from 15 residues.

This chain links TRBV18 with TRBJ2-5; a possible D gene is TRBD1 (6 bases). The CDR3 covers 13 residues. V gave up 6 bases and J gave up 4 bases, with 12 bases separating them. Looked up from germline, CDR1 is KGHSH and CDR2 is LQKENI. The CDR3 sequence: CASSPKGGETQYF. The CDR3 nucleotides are TGTGCCAGCTCCCCAAAAGGGGGAGAGACCCAGTACTTC.

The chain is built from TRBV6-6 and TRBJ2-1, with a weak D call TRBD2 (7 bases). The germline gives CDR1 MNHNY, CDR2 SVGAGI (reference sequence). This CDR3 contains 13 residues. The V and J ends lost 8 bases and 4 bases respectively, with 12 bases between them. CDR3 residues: CASGGAPYNEQFF. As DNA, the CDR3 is TGTGCCAGCGGGGGGGCCCCTTACAATGAGCAGTTCTTC.

This CDR3 is CASSSPGWDQPQHF. CDR3 in DNA: TGTGCCAGCAGTTCACCGGGCTGGGATCAGCCCCAGCATTTT. The chain combines TRBV25-1 with TRBJ1-5, with D unresolved. The CDR3 runs to 14 residues. Trimming cost V 5 bases and J 5 bases, with 13 bases left between them. Germline V gene sequence: CDR1 MGHDK, CDR2 SYGVNS.

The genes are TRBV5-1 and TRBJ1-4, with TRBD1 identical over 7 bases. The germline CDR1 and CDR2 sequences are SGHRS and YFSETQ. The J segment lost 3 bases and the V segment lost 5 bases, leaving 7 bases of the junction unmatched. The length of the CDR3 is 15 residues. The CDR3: CASSGLGQPNEKLFF. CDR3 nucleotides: TGCGCCAGCAGTGGTTTGGGACAGCCTAATGAAAAACTGTTTTTT.

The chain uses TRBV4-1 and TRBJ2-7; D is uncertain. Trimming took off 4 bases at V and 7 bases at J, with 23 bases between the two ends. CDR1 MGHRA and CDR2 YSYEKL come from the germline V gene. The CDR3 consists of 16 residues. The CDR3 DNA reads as TGCGCCAGCAGCCCCTCCCCCGGGCAGAGACGTGAGGAGCAGTACTTC. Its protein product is CASSPSPGQRREEQYF.

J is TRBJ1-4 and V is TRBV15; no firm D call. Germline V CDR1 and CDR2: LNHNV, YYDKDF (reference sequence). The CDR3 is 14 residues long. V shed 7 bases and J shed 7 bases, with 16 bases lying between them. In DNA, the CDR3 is TGTGCCACCACCCTATGGGCCGACGGTGAAAAACTGTTTTTT. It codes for CATTLWADGEKLFF.